The rows below give T cell receptor beta chains drawn from one sample of a study of T cells in Graves' hyperthyroidism and ophthalmopathy. TCRdb ran MiXCR on the multiplex PCR reads and lists one entry per CDR3 protein. The sample lists around 540,000 distinct CDR3 sequences, roughly 46% occurring once. Sequencing input: peripheral blood or thyroid tissue (not recorded which). These receptors all come from a young woman with Graves' hyperthyroidism. Each CDR3 is given with its conserved first and last residue. A D gene is named only where the DNA matches it firmly. Clone size is not always given. Where it is, it says once, few, many or a class for expanded clones.

TRBJ2-5 TRBD2 TRBV10-3 - CAISEGRNSGRTRQETQYF TGTGCCATCAGTGAAGGGCGGAATAGCGGGAGGACAAGGCAAGAGACCCAGTACTTC
TRBJ2-7 - TRBV13 few CASSVKRGEQYF TGTGCCAGCAGCGTCAAGCGTGGCGAGCAGTACTTC
TRBJ2-7 - TRBV12-3/TRBV12-4 - CASSFLGLYEQYF TGTGCCAGCAGTTTTCTGGGATTATACGAGCAGTACTTC
TRBJ1-2 - TRBV29-1 many CSVETAYGYTF TGCAGCGTTGAGACAGCCTATGGCTACACCTTC
TRBJ2-2 TRBD2 TRBV5-1 few CASSLSGRQEELFF TGCGCCAGCAGCCTAAGCGGGAGGCAGGAAGAGCTGTTTTTT
TRBJ1-2 - TRBV12-3/TRBV12-4 - CASSLGVRRGYTF TGTGCCAGCAGTTTAGGGGTTAGGCGCGGCTACACCTTC
TRBJ1-2 - TRBV12-3/TRBV12-4 many CASSPGTVYGYTF TGTGCCAGCAGTCCCGGGACCGTATATGGCTACACCTTC
TRBJ2-2 TRBD2 TRBV12-3/TRBV12-4 - CASSPGLAGAGELFF TGTGCCAGCAGCCCGGGACTAGCGGGAGCCGGGGAGCTGTTTTTT
TRBJ1-4 - TRBV20-1 many CSASEQGEKLFF TGCAGTGCTAGTGAACAAGGAGAAAAACTGTTTTTT
TRBJ1-5 - TRBV20-1 few CSAGVEGPDQPQHF TGCAGTGCCGGCGTTGAGGGGCCCGATCAGCCCCAGCATTTT
TRBJ2-5 TRBD1 TRBV12-3/TRBV12-4 - CASSPGGAYQETQYF TGTGCCAGCAGTCCAGGGGGAGCCTACCAAGAGACCCAGTACTTC
TRBJ2-5 TRBD1 TRBV7-9 - CASSGSTGAGETQYF TGTGCCAGCAGCGGAAGCACAGGGGCTGGAGAGACCCAGTACTTC
TRBJ1-1 - TRBV29-1 many CSVDGNGAFF TGCAGCGTTGATGGTAATGGAGCTTTCTTT
TRBJ1-3 - TRBV10-3 many CAISDPPPSGNTIYF TGTGCCATCAGTGATCCCCCTCCCTCGGGAAACACCATATATTTT
TRBJ2-2 TRBD1 TRBV5-1 few CASSRDRGELFF TGCGCCAGCAGCCGGGACAGGGGGGAGCTGTTTTTT
TRBJ1-6 TRBD1 TRBV2 few CASSGQGTTSPLHF TGTGCCAGCAGTGGACAGGGAACAACCTCACCCCTCCACTTT
TRBJ1-6 - TRBV20-1 many CSARDLRGTNSPLHF TGCAGTGCTAGGGACCTTAGGGGCACGAATTCACCCCTCCACTTT
TRBJ2-7 TRBD2 TRBV7-6 - CASGRGFYEQYF TGTGCCAGCGGGCGGGGGTTCTACGAGCAGTACTTC
TRBJ2-7 TRBD1 TRBV10-3 many CAISADRATYEQYF TGTGCCATCAGTGCTGACAGGGCAACCTACGAGCAGTACTTC
TRBJ2-5 - TRBV9 - CASSLTGPRFMKTQYF TGTGCCAGCAGCCTTACGGGACCGAGATTTATGAAGACCCAGTACTTC
TRBJ2-7 - TRBV24-1 - CATSEVGTGEQYF TGTGCCACCAGTGAGGTCGGGACGGGCGAGCAGTACTTC
TRBJ1-1 TRBD1 TRBV9 - CASSPDRGRMAFF TGTGCCAGCAGCCCCGACAGGGGGCGGATGGCTTTCTTT
TRBJ1-1 TRBD1 TRBV15 - CATSSLDRANTEAFF TGTGCCACCAGCAGCCTCGACAGGGCGAACACTGAAGCTTTCTTT
TRBJ2-7 TRBD2 TRBV2 - CASSQDTSSGSYEQYF TGTGCCAGCAGCCAAGATACGTCTAGCGGCTCCTACGAGCAGTACTTC
TRBJ1-1 - TRBV7-2 few CASSWGRTNTEAFF TGTGCCAGCAGCTGGGGACGGACGAACACTGAAGCTTTCTTT
TRBJ1-2 TRBD1 TRBV19 - CASSSTGTGYGYTF TGTGCCAGTAGTAGCACCGGGACAGGCTATGGCTACACCTTC
TRBJ2-3 - TRBV7-2 - CASSLRSTTDTQYF TGTGCCAGCAGCTTACGTTCGACGACAGATACGCAGTATTTT
TRBJ2-7 - TRBV9 few CASSPRKQYF TGTGCCAGCAGCCCCCGAAAGCAGTACTTC